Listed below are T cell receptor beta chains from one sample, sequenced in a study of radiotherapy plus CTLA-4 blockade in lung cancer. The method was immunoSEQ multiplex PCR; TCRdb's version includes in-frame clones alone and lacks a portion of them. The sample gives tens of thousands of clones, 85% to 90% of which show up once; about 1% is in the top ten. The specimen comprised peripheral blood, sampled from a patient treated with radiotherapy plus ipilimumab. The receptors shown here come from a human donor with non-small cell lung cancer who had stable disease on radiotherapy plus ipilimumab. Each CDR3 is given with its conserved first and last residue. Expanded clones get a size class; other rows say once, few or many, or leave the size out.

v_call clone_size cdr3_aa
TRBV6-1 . CASYLGRAFF
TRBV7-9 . CASSLPPTGEDTQYF
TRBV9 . CASSARGYEQYF
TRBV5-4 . CASSLGITNTEAFF
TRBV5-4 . CASSPAGRIDTEAFF
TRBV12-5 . CASGLTRTGSTEAFF
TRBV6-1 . CASSEYARGLNSPLHF
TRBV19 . CASSDLAGGPEFF
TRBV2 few CASSETGELFF
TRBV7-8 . CASSLEGSSYNSPLHF
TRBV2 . CASSGLGTVRETQYF
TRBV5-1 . CASSLGEGQQETQYF
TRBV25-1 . CASTPGLAGGLPEQFF
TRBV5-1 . CASSWKPGQGSSGANVLTF
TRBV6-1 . CASSERRIVAFF
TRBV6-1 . CASSPDREAGYTF
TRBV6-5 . CASSYSGLMSTDTQYF
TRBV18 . CASSLGTGSSGANVLTF
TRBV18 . CASSPYTDTQYF
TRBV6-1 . CATRQALNTEAFF
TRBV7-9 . CASSLAQGNTEAFF
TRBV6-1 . CASSVGPQGVGNTIYF
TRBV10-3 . CAISGRDNYNEQFF
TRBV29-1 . CSVDNPGREDTEAFF
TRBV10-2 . CASSDPASGNYEQYF
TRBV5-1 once CASSETGVPNEKLFF
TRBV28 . CASSRAGTGGEKLFF
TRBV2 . CASRPPGDGELFF
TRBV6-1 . CASSETSHNTDTQYF
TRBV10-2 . CATSRPTGGTEAFF
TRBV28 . CASRGQNNQPQHF
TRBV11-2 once CASSLNWGGPQETQYF
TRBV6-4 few CASSDSTSGSNEQFF
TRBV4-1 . CASSQEADSSMNTEAFF
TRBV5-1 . CASSPRDRGLAGSYNEQFF
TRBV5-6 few CASSRGPGQPGNTIYF
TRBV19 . CASSLGHGTGSYEQYF
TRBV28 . CASRIAGEVTGELFF
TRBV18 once CASSPLGGLNTEAFF
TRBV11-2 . CASSLAGGVTDTQYF
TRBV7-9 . CASSLVSGASYEQYF
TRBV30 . CAGQGAPGNTIYF
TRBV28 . CASTLGYAYEQYF
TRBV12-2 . CASRCRQGGNEKLFF
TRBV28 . CASMAGRGRGSGANVLTF
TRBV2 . CASSEAGQGNYEQYF
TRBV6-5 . CASSPRKAAGNTIYF
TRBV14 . CASSQDVGRINSPLHF
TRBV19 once CASSIDGTGLQETQYF
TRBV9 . CASSLSPGTGEKLFF
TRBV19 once CASSARGLANNEQFF
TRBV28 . CASRSGGEDYEQYF
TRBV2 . CASNPVGTDTQYF
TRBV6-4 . CASSVKGSTGELFF
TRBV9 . CASSVGLEGYEQYF
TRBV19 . CASNRAGPVNYGYTF
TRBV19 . CASSKGTGGASNYGYTF
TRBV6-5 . CASSSLSGVMNTEAFF
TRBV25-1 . CASSWAGGLYEQYF